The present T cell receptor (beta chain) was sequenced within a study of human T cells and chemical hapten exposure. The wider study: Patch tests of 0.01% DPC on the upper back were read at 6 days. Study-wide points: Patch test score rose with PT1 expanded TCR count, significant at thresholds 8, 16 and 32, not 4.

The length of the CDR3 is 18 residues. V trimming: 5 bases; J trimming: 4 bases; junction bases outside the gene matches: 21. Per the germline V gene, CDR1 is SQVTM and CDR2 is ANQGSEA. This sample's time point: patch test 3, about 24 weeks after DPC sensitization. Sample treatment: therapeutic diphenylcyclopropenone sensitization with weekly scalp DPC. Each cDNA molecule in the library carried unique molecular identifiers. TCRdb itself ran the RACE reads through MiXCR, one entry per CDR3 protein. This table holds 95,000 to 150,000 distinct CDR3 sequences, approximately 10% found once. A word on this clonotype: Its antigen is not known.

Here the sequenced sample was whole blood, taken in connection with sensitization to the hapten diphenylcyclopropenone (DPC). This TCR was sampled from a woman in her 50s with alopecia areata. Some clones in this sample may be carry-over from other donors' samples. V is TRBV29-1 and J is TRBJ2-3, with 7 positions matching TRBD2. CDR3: CSVSLSDGSGVGPDTQYF. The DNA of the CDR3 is TGCAGCGTTTCCCTCTCAGATGGGAGCGGGGTGGGGCCAGATACGCAGTATTTT.